A selection of T cell receptor beta chains follows, all from one sample in a study of molecular identifiers for immune sequencing clone quantification. TCRdb called the PCR reads again in MiXCR, with one record for every CDR3 protein. The repertoire holds 490,000 or so distinct CDR3 sequences, about 22% seen once, with under 0.85% in the top ten. Specimen: naive CD8+ T cells from blood, with Jurkat cell RNA spiked in. The receptors here all came from a human donor in good health. Some libraries in this study had Jurkat cell RNA spiked in. Each CDR3 is given with its conserved first and last residue. The D gene is left open where the match is weak. Some rows mark clone size as missing; the rest say once, few, many or name a class of expanded clone.

D gene: TRBD2
V gene: TRBV29-1
clone size: many
J gene: TRBJ2-7
CDR3 protein: CSVAGTSGSYEQYF
CDR3 DNA: TGCAGCGTTGCCGGGACTAGCGGTTCCTACGAGCAGTACTTC

D gene: -
V gene: TRBV7-9
clone size: many
J gene: TRBJ1-1
CDR3 protein: CASSHRVVDTEAFF
CDR3 DNA: TGTGCCAGCAGTCACAGGGTAGTAGACACTGAAGCTTTCTTT

D gene: TRBD2
V gene: TRBV6-5
clone size: many
J gene: TRBJ2-7
CDR3 protein: CASSYSSSGGPIYEQYF
CDR3 DNA: TGTGCCAGCAGTTACTCGTCCTCGGGAGGGCCCATCTACGAGCAGTACTTC

D gene: -
V gene: TRBV30
clone size: few
J gene: TRBJ2-5
CDR3 protein: CAWEGPPGETQYF
CDR3 DNA: TGTGCCTGGGAAGGTCCCCCGGGGGAGACCCAGTACTTC

D gene: TRBD2
V gene: TRBV25-1
clone size: few
J gene: TRBJ2-7
CDR3 protein: CASRPSGRAFYEQYF
CDR3 DNA: TGTGCCAGCAGGCCCAGCGGGAGGGCCTTCTACGAGCAGTACTTC

D gene: -
V gene: TRBV7-2
clone size: -
J gene: TRBJ1-5
CDR3 protein: CASSLASTQPQHF
CDR3 DNA: TGTGCCAGCAGCTTAGCATCGACTCAGCCCCAGCATTTT

D gene: TRBD1
V gene: TRBV4-1
clone size: many
J gene: TRBJ1-5
CDR3 protein: CASSQRTGSDQPQHF
CDR3 DNA: TGCGCCAGCAGCCAAAGGACAGGGTCCGATCAGCCCCAGCATTTT

D gene: -
V gene: TRBV6-2/TRBV6-3
clone size: once
J gene: TRBJ2-2
CDR3 protein: CASYPEPGLRLNGELFF
CDR3 DNA: TGTGCCAGTTACCCGGAACCAGGGCTTCGGTTGAACGGGGAGCTGTTTTTT

D gene: -
V gene: TRBV27
clone size: few
J gene: TRBJ1-5
CDR3 protein: CASSFVGDVSNQPQHF
CDR3 DNA: TGTGCCAGCAGTTTTGTAGGGGATGTCAGCAATCAGCCCCAGCATTTT

D gene: -
V gene: TRBV19
clone size: -
J gene: TRBJ2-5
CDR3 protein: CASSIGDTQETQYF
CDR3 DNA: TGTGCCAGTAGTATAGGGGACACCCAAGAGACCCAGTACTTC

D gene: -
V gene: TRBV27
clone size: many
J gene: TRBJ1-5
CDR3 protein: CASSESALVNQPQHF
CDR3 DNA: TGTGCCAGCAGCGAATCCGCTTTAGTCAATCAGCCCCAGCATTTT

D gene: -
V gene: TRBV6-5
clone size: -
J gene: TRBJ2-1
CDR3 protein: CASREGDNLYNEQFF
CDR3 DNA: TGTGCCAGCAGGGAGGGGGACAACCTCTACAATGAGCAGTTCTTC

D gene: TRBD1
V gene: TRBV14
clone size: many
J gene: TRBJ1-4
CDR3 protein: CASSQDRTGYEKLFF
CDR3 DNA: TGTGCCAGCAGCCAAGATCGGACAGGGTACGAAAAACTGTTTTTT

D gene: -
V gene: TRBV10-3
clone size: -
J gene: TRBJ1-3
CDR3 protein: CAISEGGRGNTIYF
CDR3 DNA: TGTGCCATCAGTGAGGGGGGGCGAGGAAACACCATATATTTT

D gene: -
V gene: TRBV30
clone size: -
J gene: TRBJ2-7
CDR3 protein: CARSFPGELGWEQYF
CDR3 DNA: TGTGCCCGGAGTTTTCCGGGAGAACTGGGCTGGGAGCAGTACTTC

D gene: -
V gene: TRBV12-3/TRBV12-4
clone size: -
J gene: TRBJ2-3
CDR3 protein: CASSFWPGTGQADTQYF
CDR3 DNA: TGTGCCAGCAGTTTCTGGCCAGGAACGGGGCAGGCAGATACGCAGTATTTT

D gene: -
V gene: TRBV21-1
clone size: few
J gene: TRBJ1-5
CDR3 protein: CASSPRWAFQPQHF
CDR3 DNA: TGTGCCAGCAGCCCCCGGTGGGCATTTCAGCCCCAGCATTTT

D gene: TRBD2
V gene: TRBV6-2/TRBV6-3
clone size: few
J gene: TRBJ2-2
CDR3 protein: CASSYRSGGASTGELFF
CDR3 DNA: TGTGCCAGCAGTTACCGTAGCGGGGGGGCCAGCACCGGGGAGCTGTTTTTT

D gene: TRBD1
V gene: TRBV7-9
clone size: many
J gene: TRBJ1-4
CDR3 protein: CASSWTGFATNEKLFF
CDR3 DNA: TGTGCCAGCAGCTGGACAGGTTTCGCAACTAATGAAAAACTGTTTTTT

D gene: -
V gene: TRBV30
clone size: many
J gene: TRBJ2-7
CDR3 protein: CAWSGFRGSEQYF
CDR3 DNA: TGTGCCTGGAGTGGATTTCGGGGTAGCGAGCAGTACTTC

D gene: -
V gene: TRBV19
clone size: -
J gene: TRBJ2-7
CDR3 protein: CASSIDMGASYEQYF
CDR3 DNA: TGTGCCAGTAGTATAGATATGGGGGCGTCCTACGAGCAGTACTTC

D gene: -
V gene: TRBV21-1
clone size: few
J gene: TRBJ1-4
CDR3 protein: CASSKVGGASLPNEKLFF
CDR3 DNA: TGTGCCAGCAGCAAAGTTGGCGGGGCGAGCCTACCTAATGAAAAACTGTTTTTT

D gene: -
V gene: TRBV20-1
clone size: few
J gene: TRBJ2-5
CDR3 protein: CSARSGRETQYF
CDR3 DNA: TGCAGTGCTAGATCGGGTAGGGAGACCCAGTACTTC

D gene: -
V gene: TRBV6-2/TRBV6-3
clone size: once
J gene: TRBJ1-5
CDR3 protein: CASSSGGSTDTQHF
CDR3 DNA: TGTGCCAGCTCTAGCGGGGGGAGCACAGATACGCAGCATTTT

D gene: -
V gene: TRBV7-2
clone size: many
J gene: TRBJ2-7
CDR3 protein: CASSLDGTYEQYF
CDR3 DNA: TGTGCCAGCAGCTTAGACGGGACCTACGAGCAGTACTTC

D gene: -
V gene: TRBV4-1
clone size: -
J gene: TRBJ1-5
CDR3 protein: CASSRDRGTLFQPQHF
CDR3 DNA: TGCGCCAGCAGCCGAGATCGGGGGACACTCTTCCAGCCCCAGCATTTT

D gene: -
V gene: TRBV29-1
clone size: many
J gene: TRBJ2-2
CDR3 protein: CSVEDRLAGTGELFF
CDR3 DNA: TGCAGCGTTGAAGATCGGCTAGCTGGCACCGGGGAGCTGTTTTTT

D gene: TRBD1
V gene: TRBV19
clone size: many
J gene: TRBJ1-5
CDR3 protein: CASSMGQYQPQHF
CDR3 DNA: TGTGCCAGTAGTATGGGACAGTATCAGCCCCAGCATTTT

D gene: TRBD1
V gene: TRBV2
clone size: few
J gene: TRBJ1-4
CDR3 protein: CASSDWGQGGEKLFF
CDR3 DNA: TGTGCCAGCAGCGATTGGGGACAGGGTGGAGAAAAACTGTTTTTT

D gene: -
V gene: TRBV6-2/TRBV6-3
clone size: many
J gene: TRBJ1-5
CDR3 protein: CASSYPAEASISIPNQPQHF
CDR3 DNA: TGTGCCAGCAGTTACCCGGCGGAGGCGTCCATATCAATACCCAATCAGCCCCAGCATTTT

D gene: -
V gene: TRBV2
clone size: many
J gene: TRBJ2-3
CDR3 protein: CASSEDMGQDTQYF
CDR3 DNA: TGTGCCAGCAGTGAAGACATGGGGCAAGATACGCAGTATTTT

D gene: -
V gene: TRBV27
clone size: many
J gene: TRBJ2-6
CDR3 protein: CASSLYPGANVLTF
CDR3 DNA: TGTGCCAGCAGTTTATATCCTGGGGCCAACGTCCTGACTTTC

D gene: -
V gene: TRBV12-5
clone size: -
J gene: TRBJ2-3
CDR3 protein: CASGSPEKGTQYF
CDR3 DNA: TGTGCTAGTGGTTCGCCCGAGAAAGGTACGCAGTATTTT

D gene: -
V gene: TRBV3-2
clone size: -
J gene: TRBJ2-5
CDR3 protein: CASSHADPEYEETQYF
CDR3 DNA: TGTGCCAGCAGCCATGCCGATCCCGAGTACGAGGAGACCCAGTACTTC

D gene: -
V gene: TRBV28
clone size: many
J gene: TRBJ1-1
CDR3 protein: CASSLRGRVTEAFF
CDR3 DNA: TGTGCCAGCAGTTTACGGGGCAGGGTCACTGAAGCTTTCTTT

D gene: TRBD2
V gene: TRBV5-6
clone size: -
J gene: TRBJ2-5
CDR3 protein: CASSLVIAGVEETQYF
CDR3 DNA: TGTGCCAGCAGCTTGGTAATAGCGGGAGTTGAAGAGACCCAGTACTTC

D gene: -
V gene: TRBV7-2
clone size: many
J gene: TRBJ1-5
CDR3 protein: CASSLGPENQPQHF
CDR3 DNA: TGTGCCAGCAGCTTAGGTCCAGAAAATCAGCCCCAGCATTTT

D gene: -
V gene: TRBV7-9
clone size: few
J gene: TRBJ2-7
CDR3 protein: CASSPPGSLYEQYF
CDR3 DNA: TGTGCCAGCAGCCCCCCGGGATCCCTGTACGAGCAGTACTTC

D gene: -
V gene: TRBV19
clone size: -
J gene: TRBJ2-5
CDR3 protein: CASSKGQFQETQYF
CDR3 DNA: TGTGCCAGTAGCAAAGGACAGTTCCAAGAGACCCAGTACTTC

D gene: -
V gene: TRBV7-9
clone size: -
J gene: TRBJ2-7
CDR3 protein: CASSWGDSLSFYEQYF
CDR3 DNA: TGTGCCAGCAGCTGGGGGGACAGTCTTAGCTTCTACGAGCAGTACTTC

D gene: TRBD1
V gene: TRBV2
clone size: few
J gene: TRBJ2-5
CDR3 protein: CASSEARGQGEETQYF
CDR3 DNA: TGTGCCAGCAGTGAAGCTCGCGGACAGGGGGAAGAGACCCAGTACTTC

D gene: -
V gene: TRBV19
clone size: many
J gene: TRBJ2-7
CDR3 protein: CASSTRTADYEQYF
CDR3 DNA: TGTGCCAGTAGTACCCGGACAGCAGACTACGAGCAGTACTTC

D gene: TRBD1
V gene: TRBV28
clone size: few
J gene: TRBJ2-2
CDR3 protein: CASSLDRVGTGELFF
CDR3 DNA: TGTGCCAGCAGTTTGGACAGGGTAGGCACCGGGGAGCTGTTTTTT